This T cell receptor beta chain was captured by sequencing in a study of CXCR3-negative and CXCR3-positive naive CD8 T cells. Points on this clonotype: Its antigen remains unidentified.

The CDR3 spans 16 residues. Germline CDR1 reads SGHRS; CDR2 reads YFSETQ. Study-wide results and caveats: Upon cryopreservation, CXCR3 expression partially decreased, and most assays used fresh PBMCs. CXCR3-positive naive cells had TRB CDR3s that were more hydrophobic than CXCR3-negative naive cells had. TRB CDR3 properties served as the basis for inferring TCR strength, and surface CD5 was comparable between naive subsets.

5' RACE that incorporated UMI labels was used to prepare the TRB cDNA libraries. TCRdb reprocessed the 5' RACE reads and reports one entry per CDR3 protein, with no DNA. The sample table includes around 88,000 distinct CDR3 sequences. The chain is built from TRBV5-1 and TRBJ2-7; TCRdb's D call, TRBD1, is unchecked because there is no DNA. The sequenced material came from naive CXCR3+ CD8+ T cells from blood. Subset: CD45RO-CCR7+CD27+CD95- naive CD8+ T cells expressing CXCR3 (TNR3+). This receptor was obtained from a human donor in good health. Some clones in this sample may be carry-over from other donors' samples. CDR3: CASSSTFSGPPYEQYF.